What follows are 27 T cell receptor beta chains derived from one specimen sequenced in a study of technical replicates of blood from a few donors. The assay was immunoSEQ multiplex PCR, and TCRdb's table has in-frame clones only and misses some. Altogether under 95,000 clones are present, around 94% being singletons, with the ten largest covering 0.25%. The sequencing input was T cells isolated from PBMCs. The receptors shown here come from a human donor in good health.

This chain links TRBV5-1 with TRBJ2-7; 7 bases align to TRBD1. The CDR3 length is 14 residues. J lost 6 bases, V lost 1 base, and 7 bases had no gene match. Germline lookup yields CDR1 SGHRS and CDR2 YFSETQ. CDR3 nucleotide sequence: TGCGCCAGCAGCTTGATACAGGGGAACGGCGAGCAGTACTTC. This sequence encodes CASSLIQGNGEQYF.

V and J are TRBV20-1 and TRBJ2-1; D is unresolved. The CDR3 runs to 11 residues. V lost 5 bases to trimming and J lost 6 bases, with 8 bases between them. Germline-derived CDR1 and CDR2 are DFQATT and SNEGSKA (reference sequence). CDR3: CSAPVLNEQFF. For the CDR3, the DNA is TGCAGTGCTCCGGTACTCAATGAGCAGTTCTTC.

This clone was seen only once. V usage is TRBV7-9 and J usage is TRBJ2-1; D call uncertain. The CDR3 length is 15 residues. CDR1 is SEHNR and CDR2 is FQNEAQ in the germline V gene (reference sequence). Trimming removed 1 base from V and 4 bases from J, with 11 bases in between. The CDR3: CASSLGWPSYNEQFF. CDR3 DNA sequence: TGTGCCAGCAGCTTAGGATGGCCGTCTTACAATGAGCAGTTCTTC.

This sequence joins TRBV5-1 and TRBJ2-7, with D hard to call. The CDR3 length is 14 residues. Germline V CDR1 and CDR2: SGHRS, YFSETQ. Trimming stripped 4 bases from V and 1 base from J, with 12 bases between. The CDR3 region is CASSPSHGSYEQYF. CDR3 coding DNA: TGCGCCAGCAGCCCCAGCCACGGGTCCTACGAGCAGTACTTC. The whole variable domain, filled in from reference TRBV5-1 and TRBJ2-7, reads KAGVTQTPRYLIKTRGQQVTLSCSPISGHRSVSWYQQTPGQGLQFLFEYFSETQRNKGNFPGRFSGRQFSNSRSEMNVSTLELGDSALYLCASSPSHGSYEQYFGPGTRLTVT.

This chain's CDR3 is CASSPSRGGSYNEQFF. The CDR3 nucleotides are TGTGCCAGCAGCCCCTCGAGAGGAGGGTCCTACAATGAGCAGTTCTTC. The rearrangement joins TRBV7-9 to TRBJ2-1, with D possibly TRBD2 on 6 matching bases. V gave up 5 bases and J gave up 1 base, with 15 bases separating them. Germline CDR1 is SEHNR and CDR2 is FQNEAQ (reference sequence). This CDR3 spans 16 amino acids.

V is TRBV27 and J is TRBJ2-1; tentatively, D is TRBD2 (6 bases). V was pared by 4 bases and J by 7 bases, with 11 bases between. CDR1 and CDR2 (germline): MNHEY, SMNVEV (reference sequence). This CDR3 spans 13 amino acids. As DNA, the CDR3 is TGTGCCAGCAGTTGGGGGGTTAATAATGAGCAGTTCTTC. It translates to CASSWGVNNEQFF.

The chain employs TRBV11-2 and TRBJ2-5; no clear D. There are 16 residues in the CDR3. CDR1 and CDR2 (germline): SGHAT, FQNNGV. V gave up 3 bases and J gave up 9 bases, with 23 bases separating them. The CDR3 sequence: CASSFFTSGSRMSQYF. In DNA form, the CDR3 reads TGTGCCAGCAGCTTCTTCACTTCAGGCAGTCGGATGTCCCAGTACTTC. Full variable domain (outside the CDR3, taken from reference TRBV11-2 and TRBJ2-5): EAGVAQSPRYKIIEKRQSVAFWCNPISGHATLYWYQQILGQGPKLLIQFQNNGVVDDSQLPKDRFSAERLKGVDSTLKIQPAKLEDSAVYLCASSFFTSGSRMSQYFGPGTRLLVL.

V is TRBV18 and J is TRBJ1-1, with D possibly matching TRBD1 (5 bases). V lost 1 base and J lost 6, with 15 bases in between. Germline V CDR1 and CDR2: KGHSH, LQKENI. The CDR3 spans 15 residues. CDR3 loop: CASSPLTAGGPEAFF. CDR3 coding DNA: TGTGCCAGCTCACCACTAACCGCGGGGGGACCTGAAGCTTTCTTT.

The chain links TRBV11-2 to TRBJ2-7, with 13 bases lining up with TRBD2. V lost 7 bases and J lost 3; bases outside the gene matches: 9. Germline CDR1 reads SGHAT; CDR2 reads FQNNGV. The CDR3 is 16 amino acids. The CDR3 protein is CASTPLAGGSLYEQYF. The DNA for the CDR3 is TGTGCCAGCACCCCACTAGCGGGAGGGTCGCTCTACGAGCAGTACTTC.

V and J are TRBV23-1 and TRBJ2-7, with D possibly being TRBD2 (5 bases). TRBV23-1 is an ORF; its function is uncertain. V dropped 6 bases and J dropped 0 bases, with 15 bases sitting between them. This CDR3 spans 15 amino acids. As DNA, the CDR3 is TGCGCCAGCAGCCCCGGGAAGCGGTCCTCCTACGAGCAGTACTTC. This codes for CASSPGKRSSYEQYF.

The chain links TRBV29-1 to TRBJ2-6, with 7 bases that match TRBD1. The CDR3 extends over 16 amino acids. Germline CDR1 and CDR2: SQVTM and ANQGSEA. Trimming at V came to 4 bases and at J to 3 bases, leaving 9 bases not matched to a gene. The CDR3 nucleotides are TGCAGCGTTGTAGTGAGAGACAGGGTTGGGGCCAACGTCCTGACTTTC. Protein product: CSVVVRDRVGANVLTF. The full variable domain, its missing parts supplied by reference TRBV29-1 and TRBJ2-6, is SAVISQKPSRDICQRGTSLTIQCQVDSQVTMMFWYRQQPGQSLTLIATANQGSEATYESGFVIDKFPISRPNLTFSTLTVSNMSPEDSSIYLCSVVVRDRVGANVLTFGAGSRLTVL.

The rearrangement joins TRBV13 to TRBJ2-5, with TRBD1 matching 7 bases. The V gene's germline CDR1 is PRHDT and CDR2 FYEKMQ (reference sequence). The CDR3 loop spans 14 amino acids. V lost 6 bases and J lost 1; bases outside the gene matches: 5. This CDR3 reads CASRTRDSQETQYF. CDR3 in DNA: TGTGCCAGCAGGACCCGGGACAGCCAAGAGACCCAGTACTTC.

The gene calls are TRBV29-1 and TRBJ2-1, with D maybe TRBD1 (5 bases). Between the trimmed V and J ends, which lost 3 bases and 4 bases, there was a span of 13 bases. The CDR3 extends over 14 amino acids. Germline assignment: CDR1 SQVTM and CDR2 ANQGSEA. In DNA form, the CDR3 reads TGCAGCGTTGACGCCCAGGGCCTATACAATGAGCAGTTCTTC. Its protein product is CSVDAQGLYNEQFF.

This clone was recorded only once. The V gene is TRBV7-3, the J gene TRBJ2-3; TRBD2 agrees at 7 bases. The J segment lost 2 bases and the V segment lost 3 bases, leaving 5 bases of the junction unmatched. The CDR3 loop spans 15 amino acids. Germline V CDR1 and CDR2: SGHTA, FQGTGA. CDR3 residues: CASSFRDYPTDTQYF. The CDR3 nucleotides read TGTGCCAGCAGCTTCCGGGACTACCCCACAGATACGCAGTATTTT.

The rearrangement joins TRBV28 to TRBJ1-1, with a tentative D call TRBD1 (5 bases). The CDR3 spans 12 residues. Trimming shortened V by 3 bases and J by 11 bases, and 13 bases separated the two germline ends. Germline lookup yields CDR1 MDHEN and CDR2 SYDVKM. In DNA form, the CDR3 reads TGTGCCAGCAGTTTTATTTACGGGGGGGCTTTCTTT. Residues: CASSFIYGGAFF.

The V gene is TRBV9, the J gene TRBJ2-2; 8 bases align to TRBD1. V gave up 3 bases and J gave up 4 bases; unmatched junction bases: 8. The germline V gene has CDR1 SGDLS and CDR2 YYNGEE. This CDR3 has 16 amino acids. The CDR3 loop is CASSARWTGSTGELFF. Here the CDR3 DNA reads TGTGCCAGCAGCGCTAGATGGACAGGGTCCACCGGGGAGCTGTTTTTT.

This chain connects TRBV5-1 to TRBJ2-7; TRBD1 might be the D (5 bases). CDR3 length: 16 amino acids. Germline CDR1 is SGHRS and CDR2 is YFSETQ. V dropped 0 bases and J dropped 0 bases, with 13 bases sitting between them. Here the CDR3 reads CASSLDWGRGSYEQYF. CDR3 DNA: TGCGCCAGCAGCTTGGACTGGGGTAGGGGCTCCTACGAGCAGTACTTC.

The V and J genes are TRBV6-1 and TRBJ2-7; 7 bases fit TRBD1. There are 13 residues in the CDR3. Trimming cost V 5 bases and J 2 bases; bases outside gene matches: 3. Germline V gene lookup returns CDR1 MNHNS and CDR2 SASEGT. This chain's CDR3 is CASSSGGPYEQYF. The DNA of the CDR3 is TGTGCCAGCAGTTCAGGGGGACCCTACGAGCAGTACTTC.

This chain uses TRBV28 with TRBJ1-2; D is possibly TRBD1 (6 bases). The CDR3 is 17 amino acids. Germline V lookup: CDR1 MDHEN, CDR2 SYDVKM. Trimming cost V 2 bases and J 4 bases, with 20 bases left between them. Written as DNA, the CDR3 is TGTGCCAGCAGTTTAGGGGGCGCCGGGTTATCAGTCTATGGCTACACCTTC. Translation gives CASSLGGAGLSVYGYTF.

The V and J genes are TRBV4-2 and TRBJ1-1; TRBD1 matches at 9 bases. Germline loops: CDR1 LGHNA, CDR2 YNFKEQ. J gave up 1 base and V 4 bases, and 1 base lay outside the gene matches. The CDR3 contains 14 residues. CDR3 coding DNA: TGTGCCAGCAGCCCGACAGGGGGGAACACTGAAGCTTTCTTT. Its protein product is CASSPTGGNTEAFF.

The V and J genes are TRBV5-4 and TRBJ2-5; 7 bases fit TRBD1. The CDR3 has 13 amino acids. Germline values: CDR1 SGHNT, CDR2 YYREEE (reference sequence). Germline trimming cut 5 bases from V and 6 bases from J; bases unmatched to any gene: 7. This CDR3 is CASSTYRGQTQYF. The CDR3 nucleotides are TGTGCCAGCAGTACCTACAGGGGTCAGACCCAGTACTTC.

The CDR3 sequence: CSAPFTDTQYF. As DNA, the CDR3 is TGCAGTGCCCCCTTCACAGATACGCAGTATTTT. The J gene is TRBJ2-3, the V gene TRBV20-1; no clear D gene. Germline values: CDR1 DFQATT, CDR2 SNEGSKA (reference sequence). The V and J ends lost 6 bases and 2 bases respectively, with 6 bases between them. This CDR3 comprises 11 residues.

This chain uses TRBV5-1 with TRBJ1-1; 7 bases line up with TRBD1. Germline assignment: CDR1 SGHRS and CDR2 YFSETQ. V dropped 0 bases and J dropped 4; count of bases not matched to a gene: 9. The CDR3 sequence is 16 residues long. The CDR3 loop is CASSLAETGVVTEAFF. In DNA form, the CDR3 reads TGCGCCAGCAGCTTGGCCGAAACAGGGGTAGTCACTGAAGCTTTCTTT. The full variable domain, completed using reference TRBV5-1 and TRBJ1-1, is KAGVTQTPRYLIKTRGQQVTLSCSPISGHRSVSWYQQTPGQGLQFLFEYFSETQRNKGNFPGRFSGRQFSNSRSEMNVSTLELGDSALYLCASSLAETGVVTEAFFGQGTRLTVV.

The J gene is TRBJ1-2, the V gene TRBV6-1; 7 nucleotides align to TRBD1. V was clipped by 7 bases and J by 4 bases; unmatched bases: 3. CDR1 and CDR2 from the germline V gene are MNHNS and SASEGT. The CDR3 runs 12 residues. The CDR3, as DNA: TGTGCCAGCATTCGGGACAGCTATGGCTACACCTTC. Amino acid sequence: CASIRDSYGYTF.

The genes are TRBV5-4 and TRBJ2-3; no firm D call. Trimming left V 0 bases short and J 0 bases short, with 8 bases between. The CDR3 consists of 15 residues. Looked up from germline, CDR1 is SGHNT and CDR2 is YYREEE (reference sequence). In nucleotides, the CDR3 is TGTGCCAGCAGCTTGGACGCTAAGAGCACAGATACGCAGTATTTT. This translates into CASSLDAKSTDTQYF.

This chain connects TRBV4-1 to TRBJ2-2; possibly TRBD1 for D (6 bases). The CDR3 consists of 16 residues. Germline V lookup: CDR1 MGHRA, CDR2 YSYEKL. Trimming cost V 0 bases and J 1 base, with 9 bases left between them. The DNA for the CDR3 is TGCGCCAGCAGCCAAGACAGGGGCTGGAACACCGGGGAGCTGTTTTTT. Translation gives CASSQDRGWNTGELFF.

The CDR3 DNA reads as TGTGCCAGCTCTCCTAGCGACAATGAGCAGTTCTTC. Protein: CASSPSDNEQFF. This chain joins TRBV7-9 and TRBJ2-1, with TRBD2 as a possible D gene (6 bases). The CDR3 runs to 12 residues. V lost 8 bases and J 5 bases, leaving 10 bases between the germline ends. Germline CDR1 SEHNR, CDR2 FQNEAQ (reference sequence).